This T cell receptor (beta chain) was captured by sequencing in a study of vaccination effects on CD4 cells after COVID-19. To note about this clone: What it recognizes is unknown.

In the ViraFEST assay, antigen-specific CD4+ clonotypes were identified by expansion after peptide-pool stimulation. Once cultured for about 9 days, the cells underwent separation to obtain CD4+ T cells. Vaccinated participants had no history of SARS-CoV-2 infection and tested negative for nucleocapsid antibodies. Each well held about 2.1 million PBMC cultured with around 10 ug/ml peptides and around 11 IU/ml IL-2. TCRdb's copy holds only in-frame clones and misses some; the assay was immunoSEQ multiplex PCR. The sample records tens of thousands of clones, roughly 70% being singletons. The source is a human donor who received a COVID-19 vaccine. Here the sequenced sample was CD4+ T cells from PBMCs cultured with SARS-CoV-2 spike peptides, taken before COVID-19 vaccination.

DNA of the CDR3: TGTGCCAGCAGGCTGTTGGGTGGCGCCCAGTACTTC. Translation: CASRLLGGAQYF. V is TRBV5-4 and J is TRBJ2-5; D gene ambiguous. The CDR3 is 12 amino acids. From germline, CDR1 is SGHNT and CDR2 YYREEE (reference sequence). V lost 5 bases, J lost 9 bases, and 14 bases lay in between.